A single sample is the source of the 12 T cell receptor beta chains below, sequenced in a study of cytomegalovirus exposure and HLA in healthy donors. Use of 60 Vbeta and 13 Jbeta primers characterized the PCR. The data were produced by immunoSEQ multiplex PCR, yet TCRdb's version contains in-frame clones alone and is incomplete. Here the sample spans 150,000 to 200,000 clones, roughly 80% being singletons. The material sequenced was PBMCs. These receptors all come from a woman aged 18-29 years in good health and CMV-seronegative.

This clone turned up a few times. This chain connects TRBV6-5 to TRBJ1-2; 10 nucleotides agree with TRBD1. CDR3 length equals 16 residues. With V trimmed by 0 bases and J by 6 bases, 7 bases remained unmatched. Germline V lookup: CDR1 MNHEY, CDR2 SVGAGI. CDR3 amino acids: CASSYSGTGVVDGYTF. In DNA form, the CDR3 reads TGTGCCAGCAGTTACTCCGGGACAGGGGTTGTGGATGGCTACACCTTC.

The chain is built from TRBV19 and TRBJ2-2, with 10 bases matching TRBD2. CDR3 size: 16 residues. Trimming cost V 6 bases and J 4 bases; bases outside gene matches: 8. Looked up from germline, CDR1 is LNHDA and CDR2 is SQIVND (reference sequence). The chain's CDR3 is CASSLAGAISTGELFF. As DNA, the CDR3 is TGTGCCAGTAGCCTAGCGGGAGCAATTTCCACCGGGGAGCTGTTTTTT.

V usage is TRBV13 and J usage is TRBJ2-7, with TRBD2 identical over 10 bases. V was pared by 5 bases and J by 2 bases, with 6 bases of the junction left unmatched. CDR1 and CDR2 from the germline V gene are PRHDT and FYEKMQ (reference sequence). The CDR3 contains 15 residues. CDR3 residues: CASSPPAGGPYEQYF. CDR3 DNA sequence: TGTGCCAGCAGCCCCCCAGCGGGAGGGCCCTACGAGCAGTACTTC.

This clone has only a few counts. The chain recombines TRBV10-1 with TRBJ2-7, with TRBD2 matching over 7 bases. J was trimmed by 1 base and V by 6 bases; bases with no gene match: 3. CDR3 length: 13 residues. Germline CDR1 and CDR2: WNHNN and SYGVQD (reference sequence). The CDR3 nucleotides read TGCGCCAGCAGCTACGGGGGGTCCTACGAGCAGTACTTC. Protein: CASSYGGSYEQYF.

V and J are TRBV6-5 and TRBJ2-1, with D hard to call. CDR1 is MNHEY and CDR2 is SVGAGI in the germline V gene. The CDR3 has 13 amino acids. Trimming stripped 3 bases from V and 6 bases from J, with 9 bases between. In DNA form, the CDR3 reads TGTGCCAGCAGTTATAGTAACGGCAATGAGCAGTTCTTC. It specifies CASSYSNGNEQFF.

This clone was found once. V gene TRBV5-8 combines with J gene TRBJ2-1, with unresolved D. The V end was cut by 0 bases, the J end by 5 bases, with 12 bases between. The CDR3 contains 15 residues. CDR1 and CDR2 (germline): SGHTS, YDEGEE. CDR3 sequence (DNA): TGTGCCAGCAGCTTGGCCTCGGCTAGACACAATGAGCAGTTCTTC. This gives the protein CASSLASARHNEQFF. Together with reference TRBV5-8 and TRBJ2-1, the CDR3 gives the full variable domain: EAGVTQSPTHLIKTRGQQATLRCSPISGHTSVYWYQQALGLGLQFLLWYDEGEERNRGNFPPRFSGRQFPNYSSELNVNALELEDSALYLCASSLASARHNEQFFGPGTRLTVL.

This chain joins TRBV7-2 and TRBJ2-3; weak D call: TRBD2 (7 bases). V gave up 6 bases and J gave up 5 bases, with 18 bases separating them. Germline lookup yields CDR1 SGHTA and CDR2 FQGNSA. This CDR3 region has 15 residues. CDR3 region: CASRQGTTRGDTQYF. Written as DNA, the CDR3 is TGTGCCAGCAGGCAAGGGACTACCAGGGGAGATACGCAGTATTTT.

This clone occurred a few times. The chain carries TRBV30 and TRBJ1-1, with 10 nucleotides matching TRBD1. The junction had 7 bases not matched to a gene; V was cut back by 5 bases and J by 7 bases. Per the germline V gene, CDR1 is GTSNPN and CDR2 is SVGIG (reference sequence). The CDR3 is made up of 13 amino acids. CDR3 bases: TGTGCCTGGGGGACAGGGGTGATTGATGAAGCTTTCTTT. It codes for CAWGTGVIDEAFF.

In its sample, this clone was seen a few times. The gene calls are TRBV6-5 and TRBJ2-7; a weak D match, TRBD2 (6 bases). CDR1 and CDR2 from the germline V gene are MNHEY and SVGAGI. V dropped 6 bases and J dropped 5 bases, with 20 bases sitting between them. This CDR3 region has 15 residues. The CDR3: CASSNGGAASHEQYF. The CDR3 DNA reads TGTGCCAGCAGCAACGGAGGGGCCGCCTCTCACGAGCAGTACTTC.

The chain recombines TRBV5-1 with TRBJ2-7, with 8 bases matching TRBD2. This CDR3 has 15 amino acids. The V and J ends lost 1 base and 2 bases, in that order; junction bases with no gene match: 5. Per germline, CDR1 SGHRS and CDR2 YFSETQ. CDR3 in DNA: TGCGCCAGCAGCTTGTGGCTAGCGGGCGCCTACGAGCAGTACTTC. Translation: CASSLWLAGAYEQYF.

The V and J genes are TRBV27 and TRBJ2-7; D is perhaps TRBD2 (5 bases). V dropped 2 bases and J dropped 12 bases, with 17 bases sitting between them. CDR3 length: 13 residues. The germline gives CDR1 MNHEY, CDR2 SMNVEV (reference sequence). The CDR3 spells CASSLPGLEPWYF. The CDR3 DNA reads as TGTGCCAGCAGTTTACCCGGACTGGAACCTTGGTACTTC.

This clone was counted between two and nine times. The chain joins TRBV4-1 to TRBJ1-2; possibly TRBD1 for D (6 bases). This CDR3 region has 15 residues. Deletions cut 1 base from V and 4 bases from J, with 13 bases between. Germline V gene sequence: CDR1 MGHRA, CDR2 YSYEKL. This CDR3 reads CASSQGPGQPYGYTF. As DNA, the CDR3 is TGCGCCAGCAGCCAAGGACCAGGACAGCCCTATGGCTACACCTTC.